This note documents a single T cell receptor (beta chain) sequence. Its antigen is not known. Sequence data for DNA of cultured CD4+ T cells were generated by the Oncomine TCR Beta short-read assay. Scientists extracted genomic DNA from CD4+ T cells grown in culture. TCRdb re-analysed the PCR reads in MiXCR, keeping a single row per CDR3 protein. The sample has over 5,000 distinct CDR3 sequences, approximately 40% seen once. The sample originates from a study of vaccination and CD4 T cells after COVID-19. Study summary: Convalescent donors totaled six males and four females, including two who were Hispanic. Convalescent patients gave post-COVID blood a median approximately 94 days post-diagnosis, range 35 to 161.

The CDR3 extends over 15 amino acids. CDR1 is MGHDK, CDR2 SYGVNS, per germline. The V end lost 0 bases, the J end lost 5 bases, and 14 bases lay between the germline ends. As for treatment: approximately 9-day PBMC culture with coronavirus spike peptide pools or control peptides (ViraFEST assay). CD4+ T cells that came from the unexposed donor were collected before the COVID-19 pandemic (2011-2018). Unexposed donors' CD4+ T cells were tested against SARS-CoV-2 S/N and four cold-coronavirus spikes when cell numbers allowed. This clonotype was sampled from a human donor in good health. The source material was CD4+ T cells from blood, cultured in vitro. The V gene is TRBV25-1, the J gene TRBJ2-7, with D perhaps TRBD1 (6 bases). CDR3 in DNA: TGTGCCAGCAGTGAATATCGTACAGGGTATGACGAGCAGTACTTC. As protein: CASSEYRTGYDEQYF.